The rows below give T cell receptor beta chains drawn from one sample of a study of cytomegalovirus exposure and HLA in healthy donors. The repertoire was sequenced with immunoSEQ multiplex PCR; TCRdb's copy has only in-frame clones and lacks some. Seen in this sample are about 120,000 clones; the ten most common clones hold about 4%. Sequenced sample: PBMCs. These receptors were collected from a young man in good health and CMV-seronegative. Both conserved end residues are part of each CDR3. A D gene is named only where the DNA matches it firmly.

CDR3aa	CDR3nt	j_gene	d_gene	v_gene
CASSLGAFKYF	TGTGCCAGCAGTTTAGGAGCTTTTAAGTACTTC	TRBJ2-7	.	TRBV28
CASISGGVRYEQYF	TGTGCCAGCATCTCCGGGGGGGTCCGCTACGAGCAGTACTTC	TRBJ2-7	TRBD2	TRBV6-5
CASSTQGFSGPNTGELFF	TGTGCCAGCAGCACACAAGGGTTTAGCGGGCCGAACACCGGGGAGCTGTTTTTT	TRBJ2-2	TRBD2	TRBV7-3
CASSEELGGSPLHF	TGTGCCAGCAGTGAAGAACTAGGGGGTTCACCCCTCCACTTT	TRBJ1-6	.	TRBV2
CSALREANEKLFF	TGCAGCGCCCTAAGGGAGGCTAATGAAAAACTGTTTTTT	TRBJ1-4	.	TRBV29-1
CASSERWAEAFF	TGTGCCAGCAGTGAGAGGTGGGCTGAAGCTTTCTTT	TRBJ1-1	.	TRBV6-1
CASSSQRVSSYEQYF	TGTGCCAGCAGTTCGCAGCGGGTCAGCTCCTACGAGCAGTACTTC	TRBJ2-7	.	TRBV6-1
CASSFRAGAAEETQYF	TGTGCCAGCAGCTTCCGAGCGGGGGCAGCGGAAGAGACCCAGTACTTC	TRBJ2-5	TRBD2	TRBV7-6
CASSLGLRGGQANEQFF	TGTGCCAGCAGCTTAGGTTTGCGGGGGGGCCAGGCCAATGAGCAGTTCTTC	TRBJ2-1	TRBD2	TRBV7-3
CASSPSGTGYRPLHF	TGTGCCAGCTCACCATCCGGGACAGGGTATAGACCCCTCCACTTT	TRBJ1-6	TRBD1	TRBV18